This entry lists 16 T cell receptor beta chains sequenced from one sample in a study of cytomegalovirus exposure and HLA in healthy donors (dated by TCRdb to the late 2010s). The library came from the immunoSEQ multiplex PCR assay. Drawn from immuneACCESS, this table holds only the in-frame rearrangements with V and J called that TCRdb kept. Clones are partly lost; checked studies trace under half to an unresolved V gene and leave the rest unexplained. The sample yields some 240,000 clones; roughly 84% were counted once. Of the sample, roughly 2% falls within the top ten clones. Sequencing used PBMCs. The receptors were gathered from a woman under 30 in good health and CMV-seropositive.

The chain has TRBV25-1 and TRBJ2-7; TRBD2 is a possible D gene (6 bases). The CDR3 is 16 residues long. Germline V gives CDR1 MGHDK, CDR2 SYGVNS. The V end lost 5 bases, the J end lost 5 bases, and 22 bases lay between the germline ends. The chain's CDR3 is CASSPEEGLIGHEQYF. The CDR3, as DNA: TGTGCCAGCAGTCCCGAGGAGGGCCTTATAGGACACGAGCAGTACTTC.

This sequence joins TRBV5-4 and TRBJ2-3; D remains ambiguous. The CDR3 has 16 residues. Trimming removed 0 bases from V and 2 bases from J, with 13 bases in between. Germline V gives CDR1 SGHNT, CDR2 YYREEE (reference sequence). CDR3 DNA: TGTGCCAGCAGCTTGGACTCCCTCTCCCTCACAGATACGCAGTATTTT. This codes for CASSLDSLSLTDTQYF.

This chain's CDR3 is CASSVEGQGGGELFF. CDR3 bases: TGTGCCAGCAGCGTGGAGGGACAGGGTGGCGGGGAGCTGTTTTTT. This sequence joins TRBV9 and TRBJ2-2; 9 nucleotides align to TRBD1. V was clipped by 2 bases and J by 7 bases; unmatched bases: 6. CDR1 is SGDLS, CDR2 YYNGEE, per germline. The CDR3 covers 15 residues.

This chain links TRBV5-4 with TRBJ2-1; a possible D gene is TRBD1 (5 bases). CDR1 and CDR2 (germline): SGHNT, YYREEE (reference sequence). The CDR3 totals 14 residues. V lost 0 bases, J lost 13 bases, and 17 bases lay in between. Here the CDR3 reads CASSLESRAGPQFF. CDR3 DNA: TGTGCCAGCAGCTTGGAGAGCAGGGCCGGACCCCAGTTCTTC. The full variable domain, with the rest looked up from reference TRBV5-4 and TRBJ2-1, is ETGVTQSPTHLIKTRGQQVTLRCSSQSGHNTVSWYQQALGQGPQFIFQYYREEENGRGNFPPRFSGLQFPNYSSELNVNALELDDSALYLCASSLESRAGPQFFGPGTRLTVL.

The chain combines TRBV5-1 with TRBJ1-2; D ambiguous. Deletions cut 2 bases from V and 2 bases from J, with 7 bases between. Germline CDR1 is SGHRS and CDR2 is YFSETQ. This CDR3 contains 13 residues. The CDR3 here is CASSFQQNYGYTF. In DNA, the CDR3 is TGCGCCAGCAGCTTCCAACAGAACTATGGCTACACCTTC.

V gene TRBV28 combines with J gene TRBJ1-3; a possible D gene is TRBD1 (6 bases). From germline, CDR1 is MDHEN and CDR2 SYDVKM. Trimming cost V 5 bases and J 0 bases, with 14 bases left between them. The CDR3 runs 16 residues. The CDR3 reads CASSLLGGYSGNTIYF. The DNA of the CDR3 is TGTGCCAGCAGTCTCTTAGGGGGATACTCTGGAAACACCATATATTTT.

V gene TRBV27 combines with J gene TRBJ1-2, with D tentatively TRBD1 (5 bases). The germline V gene encodes CDR1 MNHEY and CDR2 SMNVEV (reference sequence). The length of the CDR3 is 15 residues. Trimming left V 7 bases short and J 6 bases short, with 21 bases between. The DNA for the CDR3 is TGTGCCAGCAAACCCTTCCGGGAGGGGAGGGATGGCTACACCTTC. It yields the protein CASKPFREGRDGYTF.

The chain joins TRBV6-1 to TRBJ1-1, with D possibly TRBD1 on 6 matching bases. This CDR3 has 14 residues. The V gene's germline CDR1 is MNHNS and CDR2 SASEGT. Trimming pared 2 bases from V and 5 bases from J, leaving 12 bases between. The CDR3 nucleotides are TGTGCCAGCAGTGAAAGGGGGGGAGGGACTGAAGCTTTCTTT. Amino acids: CASSERGGGTEAFF.

This clone has only one observation. The chain is built from TRBV30 and TRBJ2-7; possible D gene TRBD2, 5 bases. Per germline, CDR1 GTSNPN and CDR2 SVGIG (reference sequence). The V end was cut by 4 bases, the J end by 7 bases, with 14 bases between. The CDR3 is 12 amino acids. DNA for the CDR3: TGTGCCTGGAACACGGGGAGAGATGAGCAGTACTTC. It codes for CAWNTGRDEQYF.

This chain uses TRBV7-3 with TRBJ2-1, with 8 bases identical to TRBD2. Trimming removed 1 base from V and 0 bases from J; junction bases left unmatched: 2. The CDR3 is 16 amino acids. CDR1 and CDR2 from the germline V gene are SGHTA and FQGTGA. As DNA, the CDR3 is TGTGCCAGCAGCTTAAAGCGGGGGAGCTCCTACAATGAGCAGTTCTTC. Its translation: CASSLKRGSSYNEQFF.

The J gene is TRBJ1-2, the V gene TRBV5-6, with D unclear. From germline, CDR1 is SGHDT and CDR2 YYEEEE. The CDR3 runs to 13 residues. Trimming pared 4 bases from V and 3 bases from J, leaving 10 bases between. Here the CDR3 DNA reads TGTGCCAGCAGCCGTCTGCGTGACTATGGCTACACCTTC. Translating gives CASSRLRDYGYTF.

In this sample, this clone turned up once. Since the CDR3 does not end with the conserved phenylalanine or tryptophan, this likely comes from a read error. The DNA is left out, because the CDR3 cannot be placed on it with certainty; the CDR3 is given as TCRdb lists it. This rearrangement joins TRBV27 to TRBJ2-7; the D segment call TRBD1 is taken from the table without a DNA check. Germline V gene sequence: CDR1 MNHEY, CDR2 SMNVEV (reference sequence). The CDR3 is 11 residues long, counting both termini. CDR3 amino acids: CASSDRDRLFL.

This chain connects TRBV13 to TRBJ2-3, with 10 bases identical to TRBD2. Trimming took 3 bases from V and 3 from J; bases not matched to a gene: 9. CDR3 size: 17 residues. Germline V gives CDR1 PRHDT, CDR2 FYEKMQ (reference sequence). DNA for the CDR3: TGTGCCAGCAGCTTCCTAGCGGGAGCCCCGGGGACAGATACGCAGTATTTT. It yields the protein CASSFLAGAPGTDTQYF.

The chain uses TRBV30 and TRBJ2-7; D unresolved. Germline V gene data show CDR1 as GTSNPN and CDR2 as SVGIG (reference sequence). The CDR3 sequence is 15 residues long. Trimming cost V 2 bases and J 2 bases, with 16 bases left between them. In DNA form, the CDR3 reads TGTGCCTGGAGTCCCACTATATTAAGGCCCTACGAGCAGTACTTC. The encoded protein is CAWSPTILRPYEQYF. The full variable domain, in which reference TRBV30 and TRBJ2-7 provide the parts outside the CDR3, is SQTIHQWPATLVQPVGSPLSLECTVEGTSNPNLYWYRQAAGRGLQLLFYSVGIGQISSEVPQNLSASRPQDRQFILSSKKLLLSDSGFYLCAWSPTILRPYEQYFGPGTRLTVT.

This chain connects TRBV30 to TRBJ2-7, with 9 bases fitting TRBD1. V lost 0 bases and J lost 5; bases outside the gene matches: 5. The V gene's germline CDR1 is GTSNPN and CDR2 SVGIG (reference sequence). The CDR3 covers 14 residues. In DNA form, the CDR3 reads TGTGCCTGGAGTGTACACAGGGGGCTCGACGAGCAGTACTTC. Residues: CAWSVHRGLDEQYF.

This chain joins TRBV27 and TRBJ1-5, with a tentative D call TRBD1 (5 bases). The CDR3 runs to 15 residues. The germline V gene encodes CDR1 MNHEY and CDR2 SMNVEV (reference sequence). Trimming stripped 3 bases from V and 3 bases from J, with 12 bases between. CDR3 nucleotide sequence: TGTGCCAGCAGTTTGTCCGGGGGGTACAATCAGCCCCAGCATTTT. It encodes CASSLSGGYNQPQHF.